This T cell receptor beta chain appears in the sequencing data of a study of blood T cell repertoires in COVID-19. V was clipped by 2 bases and J by 2 bases; unmatched bases: 3. The CDR3 has 15 amino acids. Germline lookup yields CDR1 SGHAT and CDR2 FQNNGV. Sequencing was performed with immunoSEQ multiplex PCR; in TCRdb, only in-frame clones are kept and a portion is missing. The sample records approximately 250,000 clones, 70% to 90% being singletons. Material: peripheral blood. J is TRBJ2-7 and V is TRBV11-2, with TRBD2 matching 10 bases. This clonotype was sampled from a woman aged 60-75 years with active or convalescent COVID-19. DNA for the CDR3: TGTGCCAGCAGCTTAAGTCTAGCGGGGGCCTACGAGCAGTACTTC. This translates into CASSLSLAGAYEQYF.